Given below is one T cell receptor (beta chain) in context. Its antigen remains unknown. One end of the junction does not line up with germline, which may come from a read error. Amplification targeted the TCR beta CDR3 regions, with RNA transcripts as the source material. First-round RT-PCR relied on HTBI primers, and a second-round multiplex PCR came next. TCRdb re-derived calls from the multiplex PCR reads in MiXCR, one entry per CDR3 protein. This table has 200,000 to 300,000 distinct CDR3 sequences, around 50% appearing once. This record comes from a study of Graves' ophthalmopathy and Graves' hyperthyroidism. Whole-study context: Peripheral blood sampling occurred at initial diagnosis, before any treatment. Study-wide results and caveats: Blood samples also showed most expanded thyroid clonotypes exceeding 0.001 frequency.

Ophthalmopathic donors had moderate-to-severe activity, CAS ≥3 and NOSPECS ≥4, with disease that had lasted under 3 months. Clinical symptoms, serum thyroxine, TRAb, thyroid ultrasound and orbital computed tomography were relied on for diagnosis. Germline V gene lookup returns CDR1 MGHDK and CDR2 SYGVNS. CDR3 length equals 10 residues. V usage is TRBV25-1 and J usage is TRBJ1-2; no firm D call. The specimen was peripheral blood. This receptor was obtained from an adult man with Graves' ophthalmopathy. The CDR3, as DNA: TGTGCCAGCAGAAAGCGCGCCTGTAGGTTC. This gives the protein CASRKRACRF.